This TCR beta chain was identified in a study of T cell repertoires in cytomegalovirus infection. Overall study: As its CMV epitopes, the study selected recently identified HLA-C-restricted and well-studied HLA-B-restricted targets. Public TCR beta signatures provided an indication of both CMV infection and a matching HLA type. Findings and limits, study-wide: Of the TCR beta families, the public ones yielded a cumulative frequency that identified carriers of CMV plus the relevant HLA.

The CDR3 covers 17 residues. Germline assignment: CDR1 MNHNS and CDR2 SASEGT. Trimming pared 6 bases from V and 0 bases from J, leaving 21 bases between. TCRdb reprocessed the reads with MiXCR, giving one entry per CDR3 protein. Of 750,000 to 900,000 distinct CDR3 sequences listed, almost 30% are singletons. Many counts were recorded for this clonotype. Antigen specificity is unknown. This TCR came from a human donor in good health (CMV status not recorded). Some clones in this sample may be carry-over from other donors' samples. The genes are TRBV6-1 and TRBJ2-7; a weak D match, TRBD1 (7 bases). The sequenced sample was cultured CD8+ T cells from PBMCs, obtained from culture after CMV antigen stimulation. CDR3 DNA: TGTGCCAGCAGCCCAGGCCCGGGGGACAGTTTCTCCTACGAGCAGTACTTC. Translation gives CASSPGPGDSFSYEQYF.